A selection of T cell receptor beta chains follows, all from one sample in a study of blood T cell repertoires in COVID-19. Profiled with immunoSEQ multiplex PCR; TCRdb holds only in-frame clones, not every one. The top ten hold approximately 9.9% of the sample, which has 35,000 to 45,000 clones, over 75% seen once. Sample: peripheral blood. These receptors originate from a human donor in a cohort sampled during active COVID-19. Both conserved end residues are part of each CDR3. Each record gives: J gene, D gene, V gene, clone size, CDR3 protein, CDR3 DNA. The D gene is left open where the match is weak. Part of the rows lack a size; the others show once, few, many or a class for expanded clones.

TRBJ2-5	TRBD2	TRBV30	.	CAWTGGAGETQYF	TGTGCCTGGACGGGGGGGGCTGGGGAGACCCAGTACTTC
TRBJ2-5	.	TRBV3-1/TRBV3-2	.	CASSLRGSETQYF	TGTGCCAGCAGCCTTAGAGGGTCAGAGACCCAGTACTTC
TRBJ2-7	.	TRBV7-9	.	CASSLGLFDEQYF	TGTGCCAGCAGCTTAGGGCTGTTTGATGAGCAGTACTTC
TRBJ2-3	TRBD2	TRBV6-1	.	CASSDTSGGPDTQYF	TGTGCCAGCAGTGACACTAGCGGGGGGCCAGATACGCAGTATTTT
TRBJ2-2	TRBD2	TRBV14	.	CASSQGSGGITGELFF	TGTGCCAGCAGCCAAGGATCGGGGGGGATCACCGGGGAGCTGTTTTTT
TRBJ1-4	.	TRBV5-4	once	CASSLTGLSEKLFF	TGTGCCAGCAGCTTGACAGGTTTGAGTGAAAAACTGTTTTTT
TRBJ1-1	.	TRBV11-3	.	CASSLGGGSLNTEAFF	TGTGCCAGCAGCTTAGGCGGTGGATCCTTGAACACTGAAGCTTTCTTT
TRBJ2-3	.	TRBV4-2	.	CASSQDPSGTDTQYF	TGTGCCAGCAGCCAAGATCCGTCAGGCACAGATACGCAGTATTTT
TRBJ1-1	TRBD1	TRBV14	.	CASSQRTGLNTEAFF	TGTGCCAGCAGCCAAAGGACAGGGCTGAACACTGAAGCTTTCTTT
TRBJ2-1	.	TRBV11-3	.	CASSFGSVGGSYNEQFF	TGTGCCAGCAGCTTCGGTTCTGTAGGGGGCTCCTACAATGAGCAGTTCTTC
TRBJ2-7	TRBD1	TRBV6-1	once	CASSEVQGEIYEQYF	TGTGCCAGCAGTGAAGTACAGGGGGAAATCTACGAGCAGTACTTC
TRBJ1-2	.	TRBV6-5	.	CASSSWGLDYGYTF	TGTGCCAGCAGTTCCTGGGGACTCGACTATGGCTACACCTTC
TRBJ1-4	.	TRBV6-5	.	CASSYARGGEKLFF	TGTGCCAGCAGTTATGCCAGGGGCGGTGAAAAACTGTTTTTT
TRBJ1-5	TRBD1	TRBV7-9	.	CASSLTGGANQPQHF	TGTGCCAGCAGCTTAACAGGGGGCGCGAACCAGCCCCAGCATTTT
TRBJ2-5	TRBD1	TRBV6-5	.	CASSYGRQGWRETQYF	TGTGCCAGCAGTTACGGGAGACAGGGGTGGAGGGAGACCCAGTACTTC
TRBJ1-3	.	TRBV27	.	CASSLSIDSGNTIYF	TGTGCCAGCAGTTTATCGATAGACTCTGGAAACACCATATATTTT
TRBJ1-4	.	TRBV7-9	.	CASSSARGATNEKLFF	TGTGCCAGCAGCTCCGCCCGCGGAGCAACTAATGAAAAACTGTTTTTT
TRBJ1-2	TRBD1	TRBV10-3	.	CAISEGQGDGYTF	TGTGCCATCAGTGAGGGACAGGGGGACGGCTACACCTTC
TRBJ1-4	.	TRBV4-1	.	CASSQVGTNNEKLFF	TGCGCCAGCAGCCAAGTCGGGACAAATAATGAAAAACTGTTTTTT
TRBJ1-3	.	TRBV7-2	.	CASSLVGGSGNTIYF	TGTGCCAGCAGCTTAGTCGGGGGGTCCGGAAACACCATATATTTT
TRBJ2-5	.	TRBV5-1	.	CASSLVGERGETQYF	TGCGCCAGCAGCTTGGTCGGGGAACGTGGAGAGACCCAGTACTTC
TRBJ2-2	TRBD2	TRBV6-5	.	CASSRGGAGTGELFF	TGTGCCAGCAGCCGGGGGGGCGCGGGCACCGGGGAGCTGTTTTTT
TRBJ1-1	.	TRBV18	.	CASSPRGDRRNTEAFF	TGTGCCAGCTCACCCAGGGGTGACAGGCGGAACACTGAAGCTTTCTTT
TRBJ1-1	TRBD1	TRBV18	.	CASSSTGLNTEAFF	TGTGCCAGCTCGTCGACAGGGTTGAACACTGAAGCTTTCTTT
TRBJ1-3	.	TRBV18	.	CASSPTQGMPGNTIYF	TGTGCCAGCTCACCTACGCAGGGAATGCCTGGAAACACCATATATTTT
TRBJ2-5	TRBD1	TRBV19	once	CASSVDRAETQYF	TGTGCCAGTAGTGTGGACAGGGCGGAGACCCAGTACTTC
TRBJ1-1	TRBD1	TRBV9	once	CASSGLNGQGITEAFF	TGTGCCAGCAGCGGACTAAACGGACAGGGGATAACTGAAGCTTTCTTT
TRBJ2-5	TRBD1	TRBV7-2	few	CASSPNRGGQETQYF	TGTGCCAGCAGCCCGAACAGGGGCGGCCAAGAGACCCAGTACTTC
TRBJ1-1	TRBD1	TRBV6-5	.	CASRPPGQGTEAFF	TGTGCCAGCAGACCGCCGGGACAGGGCACTGAAGCTTTCTTT
TRBJ2-7	.	TRBV11-2	.	CASSVARYEQYF	TGTGCCAGCAGCGTAGCTCGGTACGAGCAGTACTTC
TRBJ1-1	TRBD1	TRBV6-4	.	CASSRDRGTEAFF	TGTGCCAGCAGTCGGGACAGGGGCACTGAAGCTTTCTTT
TRBJ2-7	TRBD2	TRBV19	few	CASSMLAGGTYEQYF	TGTGCCAGTAGTATGTTGGCGGGGGGCACATACGAGCAGTACTTC
TRBJ2-6	.	TRBV5-1	.	CASSLAGQGSPAGANVLTF	TGCGCCAGCAGCTTGGCCGGGCAGGGCTCCCCGGCTGGGGCCAACGTCCTGACTTTC
TRBJ2-7	TRBD2	TRBV5-1	few	CASSLASGGEQYF	TGCGCCAGCAGCTTGGCTAGCGGGGGTGAGCAGTACTTC
TRBJ2-1	.	TRBV27	.	CASRGAGRGSNEQFF	TGTGCCAGCAGAGGGGCGGGACGCGGCTCCAATGAGCAGTTCTTC
TRBJ2-3	TRBD2	TRBV4-1	once	CASSPWTSGDTQYF	TGCGCCAGCAGCCCCTGGACTAGCGGAGATACGCAGTATTTT
TRBJ2-7	TRBD2	TRBV4-2	once	CASSQELAGVYEQYF	TGTGCCAGCAGCCAAGAACTAGCGGGGGTCTACGAGCAGTACTTC
TRBJ1-6	.	TRBV27	.	CASSHAPSPTGYNSPLHF	TGTGCCAGCAGCCACGCCCCGAGCCCAACAGGGTACAATTCACCCCTCCACTTT
TRBJ1-6	TRBD1	TRBV3-1/TRBV3-2	.	CASSQENRGNSPLHF	TGTGCCAGCAGCCAAGAAAACAGGGGCAATTCACCCCTCCACTTT
TRBJ2-1	TRBD1	TRBV7-3	.	CASSFSQGQYNEQFF	TGTGCCAGCAGCTTTAGCCAGGGACAGTACAATGAGCAGTTCTTC
TRBJ1-4	.	TRBV10-3	.	CAISDRDGEKLFF	TGTGCCATCAGTGACAGGGATGGTGAAAAACTGTTTTTT
TRBJ1-1	.	TRBV28	once	CASRPSSGDGTEAFF	TGTGCCAGCAGGCCCTCCTCGGGGGACGGGACTGAAGCTTTCTTT
TRBJ1-1	.	TRBV6-5	.	CASRGVVTVNTEAFF	TGTGCCAGCCGGGGGGTAGTAACGGTGAACACTGAAGCTTTCTTT
TRBJ2-3	TRBD2	TRBV6-5	.	CASRRTSGGTDTQYF	TGTGCCAGCAGGCGGACTAGCGGAGGCACAGATACGCAGTATTTT
TRBJ2-5	TRBD1	TRBV7-3	.	CASSPRDRQETQYF	TGTGCCAGCAGCCCCCGGGACAGGCAAGAGACCCAGTACTTC
TRBJ1-4	TRBD1	TRBV9	.	CASSAGGWNEKLFF	TGTGCCAGCAGCGCAGGGGGTTGGAATGAAAAACTGTTTTTT
TRBJ1-5	.	TRBV5-1	few	CASSDGGGNQPQHF	TGCGCCAGCTCCGACGGGGGGGGCAATCAGCCCCAGCATTTT
TRBJ1-2	TRBD1	TRBV30	.	CAGDRGTYGYTF	TGTGCCGGGGACAGGGGAACGTATGGCTACACCTTC